This is a list of T cell receptor beta chains from one sample in a study of cytomegalovirus exposure and HLA in healthy donors. This table comes from immunoSEQ multiplex PCR, and its TCRdb copy is limited to in-frame clones, with some not included. The table has about 98,000 clones, around 76% seen once. The sequenced sample was PBMCs. The receptors originated from a human donor in good health. Each CDR3 is given with its conserved first and last residue. A D gene is named only where the DNA matches it firmly. Clone size is given for some rows only: seen once, a few or many times, or a class if the clone is expanded.

D gene	V gene	J gene	CDR3 length	clone size	CDR3 DNA	CDR3 protein
-	TRBV27	TRBJ2-5	13	-	TGTGCCAGCAGTCATGACGGACCGGGGGCCCAGTACTTC	CASSHDGPGAQYF
-	TRBV18	TRBJ1-1	14	-	TGTGCCAGCTCACCAAAGTCAGGGAACACTGAAGCTTTCTTT	CASSPKSGNTEAFF
TRBD2	TRBV7-2	TRBJ2-1	15	-	TGTGCCAGCAGCTTAACCAGGACTAGTCCCAATGAGCAGTTCTTC	CASSLTRTSPNEQFF
-	TRBV2	TRBJ2-7	13	-	TGTGCCAGCAGGGCGGGACAGACGTACGAGCAGTACTTC	CASRAGQTYEQYF
-	TRBV4-3	TRBJ2-7	16	once	TGCGCCAGCAGCCAAAGCTGGCAGGGGCGATCCTACGAGCAGTACTTC	CASSQSWQGRSYEQYF
TRBD1	TRBV4-2	TRBJ1-6	18	-	TGTGCCAGCAGCCAAGATTCACCCCGGGACAGGGGAGGATCACCCCTCCACTTT	CASSQDSPRDRGGSPLHF
-	TRBV5-4	TRBJ2-3	16	-	TGTGCCAGCAGTCCCCGACCCCAGACACCCACAGATACGCAGTATTTT	CASSPRPQTPTDTQYF
-	TRBV6-1	TRBJ1-2	14	-	TGTGCCAGCAGTGAAGCCTACAGGGCGTATGGCTACACCTTC	CASSEAYRAYGYTF
TRBD1	TRBV2	TRBJ2-5	16	-	TGTGCCAGCAGTGGGACAGGGGATGACCCCAGGGAGACCCAGTACTTC	CASSGTGDDPRETQYF
-	TRBV5-1	TRBJ2-7	15	few	TGCGCCAGCAGCCCCGGAGGAGGGGACTCCTACGAGCAGTACTTC	CASSPGGGDSYEQYF
-	TRBV9	TRBJ1-4	14	-	TGTGCCAGCAGCGGGGCAGGGACTAATGAAAAACTGTTTTTT	CASSGAGTNEKLFF
-	TRBV7-2	TRBJ2-1	12	-	TGTGCCAGCAGCTTAGTTGTTCAGGAGCAGTTCTTC	CASSLVVQEQFF
-	TRBV6-5	TRBJ2-1	12	-	TGTGCCAGCAGTGCAACAGGGCGGGGGACGGTCTTC	CASSATGRGTVF
-	TRBV6-5	TRBJ1-3	11	-	TGTGCCAGCCGACTTGGAAACACCATATATTTT	CASRLGNTIYF
-	TRBV29-1	TRBJ2-1	14	few	TGCAGCTTCCTCCCGGGACTCCCACCCCATGAGCAGTTCTTC	CSFLPGLPPHEQFF
-	TRBV7-2	TRBJ1-2	13	-	TGTGCCAGCAGCTCCACATCCGTCGATGGCTACACCTTC	CASSSTSVDGYTF
TRBD2	TRBV6-5	TRBJ2-1	15	-	TGTGCCAGCAGTTACTCAGGGACTAGGAAGGATGAGCAGTTCTTC	CASSYSGTRKDEQFF
-	TRBV29-1	TRBJ2-3	14	few	TGCAGCGCCCAAACACTAGCTACTGCAGATACGCAGTATTTT	CSAQTLATADTQYF
TRBD1	TRBV7-8	TRBJ1-2	15	few	TGTGCCAGCAGCTCCCGGACAGGCAATAACTATGGCTACACCTTC	CASSSRTGNNYGYTF
-	TRBV18	TRBJ1-1	12	once	TGTGCCAGCTCACGGGCTAACACTGAAGCTTTCTTT	CASSRANTEAFF
-	TRBV30	TRBJ1-1	12	few	TGTGCCAGGGGACGGAGGGACACTGAAGCTTTCTTT	CARGRRDTEAFF
-	TRBV30	TRBJ1-4	15	-	TGTGCCTGGAGTGCCCCCTTCCAGGGTCGCGAAAAACTGTTTTTT	CAWSAPFQGREKLFF
TRBD1	TRBV5-4	TRBJ2-7	12	few	TGTGCCAGCAGCTGGACAGGGGGCGAGCAGTACTTC	CASSWTGGEQYF
-	TRBV27	TRBJ1-5	17	once	TGTGCCAGCAGTTATACGGGCCAATGGGGAGGCAATCAGCCCCAGCATTTT	CASSYTGQWGGNQPQHF
TRBD1	TRBV5-1	TRBJ1-2	14	-	TGCGCCAGCAGCCTAGGACAGGGGGCATGGGGCTACACCTTC	CASSLGQGAWGYTF
-	TRBV7-8	TRBJ1-1	15	-	TGTGCCAGCAGCTTAGCGCTTACAGCGAACACTGAAGCTTTCTTT	CASSLALTANTEAFF
TRBD1	TRBV25-1	TRBJ1-6	15	few	TGTGCCAGCAGTACCCCACAGGGGCCTAATTCACCCCTCCACTTT	CASSTPQGPNSPLHF
TRBD1	TRBV18	TRBJ1-4	15	-	TGTGCCAGCTCACCTACACAGGGGGCGGGCGAAAAACTGTTTTTT	CASSPTQGAGEKLFF
TRBD1	TRBV4-1	TRBJ2-3	16	-	TGCGCCAGCAGCCAAGATGGACAGGGATTTACGGATACGCAGTATTTT	CASSQDGQGFTDTQYF
TRBD2	TRBV9	TRBJ2-3	15	-	TGTGCCAGCAGCCCCCAAGCGGGGCCCACAGATACGCAGTATTTT	CASSPQAGPTDTQYF
-	TRBV6-5	TRBJ1-1	16	-	TGTGCCAGCAGTTACTCGATCACAGCTACGAACACTGAAGCTTTCTTT	CASSYSITATNTEAFF
-	TRBV11-2	TRBJ2-2	16	-	TGTGCCAGCAGCTCGAACTTGGTCGCGAACACCGGGGAGCTGTTTTTT	CASSSNLVANTGELFF
-	TRBV5-4	TRBJ2-1	17	-	TGTGCCAGCAGCCCCGATTCAGGGGGGAGCTCCTACAATGAGCAGTTCTTC	CASSPDSGGSSYNEQFF
-	TRBV5-6	TRBJ1-2	13	-	TGTGCCAGCAGACTCCTCGGAGAGTTCGGCTACACCTTC	CASRLLGEFGYTF
TRBD1	TRBV7-8	TRBJ1-5	19	-	TGTGCCAGCAGCCGCTTTCTTAGAGGGGGCGAAGTAAGTTATCAGCCCCAGCATTTT	CASSRFLRGGEVSYQPQHF
TRBD2	TRBV29-1	TRBJ2-1	15	-	TGCAGCGTTGAAGGAGGCCTTAGCGGGAGCTATGAGCAGTTCTTC	CSVEGGLSGSYEQFF
-	TRBV30	TRBJ2-2	14	once	TGTGCCTCAACGGGTAGTGGGAACACCGGGGAGCTGTTTTTT	CASTGSGNTGELFF
TRBD2	TRBV5-1	TRBJ2-1	18	-	TGCGCCAGCAGCTTGGATGGGGTCGGGAGGATCTCCTACAATGAGCAGTTCTTC	CASSLDGVGRISYNEQFF
-	TRBV25-1	TRBJ1-3	14	many	TGTGCCAGCAACTCAGGGGACTCTGGAAACACCATATATTTT	CASNSGDSGNTIYF
TRBD1	TRBV19	TRBJ2-1	13	once	TGTGCCAGCCGGGACAGCTCCTACAATGAGCAGTTCTTC	CASRDSSYNEQFF
TRBD1	TRBV6-5	TRBJ1-2	14	once	TGTGCCAGCAGTGAGACGGACAGGAAACGTGGCTACACCTTC	CASSETDRKRGYTF
-	TRBV5-1	TRBJ2-7	16	-	TGCGCCAGCAGCGGAGGACCTATGGGGGCGGGCTACGAGCAGTACTTC	CASSGGPMGAGYEQYF
TRBD2	TRBV5-4	TRBJ2-1	15	-	TGTGCCAGCAGCTCCCCGGGGGGCTCCTACAATGAGCAGTTCTTC	CASSSPGGSYNEQFF
TRBD2	TRBV18	TRBJ2-7	13	-	TGTGCCAGCTCCGGGGGGGGAGACTACGAGCAGTACTTC	CASSGGGDYEQYF
-	TRBV6-1	TRBJ2-5	11	-	TGTGCCAGCGGGCACCAAGAGACCCAGTACTTC	CASGHQETQYF
-	TRBV5-1	TRBJ1-6	16	few	TGCGCCAGCAGCTTGGACAGGGCAAGTTATAATTCACCCCTCCACTTT	CASSLDRASYNSPLHF
TRBD1	TRBV10-1	TRBJ1-1	16	-	TGCGCCAGCAGGAAATCTTCCGGGACAGGGAACACTGAAGCTTTCTTT	CASRKSSGTGNTEAFF
-	TRBV6-6	TRBJ1-5	15	-	TGTGCCAGCAGAGCGGGGAGGAATAGCAATCAGCCCCAGCATTTT	CASRAGRNSNQPQHF
TRBD2	TRBV6-1	TRBJ2-2	15	-	TGTGCCAGCAGTTCACTAGCGGGAGGTTCCGGGGAGCTGTTTTTT	CASSSLAGGSGELFF
-	TRBV5-6	TRBJ2-5	16	-	TGTGCCAGCAGCTTGGAATCTTACGCGGTCGGGGAGACCCAGTACTTC	CASSLESYAVGETQYF
TRBD2	TRBV5-1	TRBJ2-1	16	-	TGCGCCAGCAGCTTGGATACTAGCGGGAGGGCCGGTGAGCAGTTCTTC	CASSLDTSGRAGEQFF
-	TRBV7-9	TRBJ1-4	13	few	TGTGCCAGCAGCACCGGACAGAAAGAAAAACTGTTTTTT	CASSTGQKEKLFF
TRBD2	TRBV30	TRBJ2-4	16	-	TGTGCCTGGAGTAAACTAAGCGGGAGTACGCTAAGCATTCAGTACTTC	CAWSKLSGSTLSIQYF
-	TRBV4-1	TRBJ1-1	14	-	TGCGCCAGCACGCCGGAGGCGCTGAACACTGAAGCTTTCTTT	CASTPEALNTEAFF
-	TRBV6-5	TRBJ2-5	15	-	TGTGCCAGCAGTCAAGGTCCGTTTGAGCGGGCGCTAATTTACTTC	CASSQGPFERALIYF
TRBD1	TRBV7-9	TRBJ2-3	18	-	TGTGCCAGCAGCGACAACTTACAGGGGGCCTATAGCACAGATACGCAGTATTTT	CASSDNLQGAYSTDTQYF
-	TRBV6-1	TRBJ1-1	12	-	TGTGCCAGCAGTGGGACAAGCCCTGAAGCTTTCTTT	CASSGTSPEAFF
-	TRBV5-1	TRBJ2-5	12	once	TGCGCCAGCAGCGCATCGGGGGAGACCCAGTACTTC	CASSASGETQYF
TRBD2	TRBV29-1	TRBJ2-3	16	few	TGCAGCGTCGCCCGCAGGACTAGCGGGGCCACAGATACGCAGTATTTT	CSVARRTSGATDTQYF